A single sample gave rise to the 17 T cell receptor beta chains below, sequenced in a study of spatial heterogeneity in lung cancer. The time point here: sample taken at primary tumor resection. Whole RNA obtained from tumor, nontumor lung or frozen PBMC underwent sequencing without sorting. TCRdb reanalysed the 5' RACE reads using MiXCR and keeps one entry per CDR3 protein. Here the sample spans more than 85,000 distinct CDR3 sequences, roughly 9.5% being singletons. The sequences come from PBMCs, collected at surgery. The source is a male donor with early-stage non-small cell lung cancer.

The chain has TRBV4-3 and TRBJ2-3; 11 bases align to TRBD2. This CDR3 spans 17 amino acids. The junction had 9 bases not matched to a gene; V was cut back by 2 bases and J by 5 bases. Germline V lookup: CDR1 LGHNA, CDR2 YSLEER. This CDR3 is CASSQQVAGGPGDTQYF. The DNA for the CDR3 is TGCGCCAGCAGCCAACAAGTAGCGGGGGGGCCCGGAGATACGCAGTATTTT.

This clonotype was observed many times. The chain carries TRBV2 and TRBJ2-2; 14 bases line up with TRBD2. CDR1 is SNHLY and CDR2 is FYNNEI in the germline V gene. The CDR3 runs to 17 residues. Trimming removed 6 bases from V and 0 bases from J; junction bases left unmatched: 3. CDR3 sequence: CASRGLAGVANTGELFF. In DNA form, the CDR3 reads TGTGCCAGCAGGGGACTAGCGGGGGTCGCGAACACCGGGGAGCTGTTTTTT.

This clonotype was observed at least ten times. The rearrangement uses TRBV12-5 and TRBJ2-4; D tentatively fits TRBD1 or TRBD2 (5 bases each). CDR3 length equals 14 residues. The V end lost 6 bases, the J end lost 3 bases, and 12 bases lay between the germline ends. Germline lookup yields CDR1 LGHNT and CDR2 FRNRAP. CDR3 residues: CASGPGTGKNIQYF. Here the CDR3 DNA reads TGTGCTAGTGGCCCTGGGACGGGCAAAAACATTCAGTACTTC. Complete variable domain (other parts from reference TRBV12-5 and TRBJ2-4): DARVTQTPRHKVTEMGQEVTMRCQPILGHNTVFWYRQTMMQGLELLAYFRNRAPLDDSGMPKDRFSAEMPDATLATLKIQPSEPRDSAVYFCASGPGTGKNIQYFGAGTRLSVL.

This clonotype has more than one count but fewer than ten. This chain links TRBV10-3 with TRBJ2-7, with 10 bases matching TRBD2. CDR3 length equals 17 residues. CDR1 is ENHRY and CDR2 is SYGVKD in the germline V gene. The ends lost 0 bases at V and 1 base at J; junction bases unmatched: 6. The CDR3: CAISESSSGSPSYEQYF. CDR3 DNA sequence: TGTGCCATCAGTGAGTCGTCTAGCGGGAGTCCTTCCTACGAGCAGTACTTC.

The genes are TRBV6-2 or TRBV6-3 and TRBJ1-2; D unclear. V was shortened by 6 bases and J by 4 bases, with 12 bases between the two germline ends. Per germline, CDR1 MNHEY and CDR2 SVGEGT. CDR3 length: 13 amino acids. In DNA, the CDR3 is TGTGCCAGCAGACCTTCAGAAGTCTATGGCTACACCTTC. This translates into CASRPSEVYGYTF.

This clonotype has more than one count but fewer than ten. The rearrangement joins TRBV2 to TRBJ2-5; unclear D gene. The CDR3 consists of 15 residues. Per germline, CDR1 SNHLY and CDR2 FYNNEI. The V and J ends lost 2 bases and 2 bases respectively, with 12 bases between them. The CDR3 DNA reads as TGTGCCAGCAGTGAACAAGGAGTGAATCAAGAGACCCAGTACTTC. This translates into CASSEQGVNQETQYF.

This clonotype occurred a few times. This chain uses TRBV2 with TRBJ2-7; unclear D gene. Trimming shortened V by 6 bases and J by 6 bases, and 9 bases separated the two germline ends. The CDR3 has 11 residues. Germline V gives CDR1 SNHLY, CDR2 FYNNEI. CDR3 DNA: TGTGCCAGCAGCCCCTTTGTCGAGCAGTACTTC. This encodes CASSPFVEQYF.

V gene TRBV6-2 or TRBV6-3 combines with J gene TRBJ1-2; no reliable D call. There are 14 residues in the CDR3. Trimming stripped 0 bases from V and 7 bases from J, with 12 bases between. Germline V gene sequence: CDR1 MNHEY, CDR2 SVGEGT. In DNA, the CDR3 is TGTGCCAGCAGTTACTCGATCCTTCGCGGTGGCTACACCTTC. It encodes CASSYSILRGGYTF.

The table lists this clonotype with a few counts. The V gene is TRBV20-1, the J gene TRBJ2-1; D remains ambiguous. V lost 5 bases, J lost 6 bases, and 17 bases lay in between. The CDR3 sequence is 14 residues long. CDR1 is DFQATT and CDR2 is SNEGSKA in the germline V gene (reference sequence). The CDR3 DNA is TGCAGTGCTCTTGGACGGGCTACCTTCAATGAGCAGTTCTTC. It yields the protein CSALGRATFNEQFF.

This clonotype was seen more than once but under ten times. The CDR3 bases are TGTGCCAGCAGCTTTGGCCGGGGGGGGTACAATGAGCAGTTCTTC. Translating gives CASSFGRGGYNEQFF. This chain connects TRBV11-2 to TRBJ2-1, with TRBD2 matching 8 bases. Germline V gene lookup returns CDR1 SGHAT and CDR2 FQNNGV. The CDR3 covers 15 residues. V was clipped by 3 bases and J by 4 bases; unmatched bases: 5.

The J gene is TRBJ2-7, the V gene TRBV6-6, with D hard to call. This CDR3 has 18 amino acids. Trimming pared 0 bases from V and 4 bases from J, leaving 22 bases between. CDR1 and CDR2 from the germline V gene are MNHNY and SVGAGI (reference sequence). This CDR3 reads CASSYSIPAISDGYEQYF. Here the CDR3 DNA reads TGTGCCAGCAGTTACTCGATTCCAGCCATTTCCGACGGTTACGAGCAGTACTTC.

In this sample, this clonotype turned up many times. The rearrangement uses TRBV7-9 and TRBJ1-4, with TRBD1 as a possible D gene (5 bases). CDR1 is SEHNR and CDR2 is FQNEAQ in the germline V gene (reference sequence). V was pared by 5 bases and J by 8 bases, with 21 bases between. This CDR3 is built from 16 residues. The CDR3 region has the DNA TGTGCCAGCAGCCGCGTGATGCCTAGGGGTGTAGAAAAACTGTTTTTT. It is translated as CASSRVMPRGVEKLFF.

In this sample, this clonotype turned up many times. V is TRBV7-2 and J is TRBJ2-5; 14 positions match TRBD2. This CDR3 spans 15 amino acids. The germline CDR1 and CDR2 sequences are SGHTA and FQGNSA. V was pared by 8 bases and J by 5 bases, with 7 bases of the junction left unmatched. The CDR3 reads CASRPGLAGGETQYF. In nucleotides, the CDR3 is TGTGCCAGCCGCCCCGGACTAGCGGGGGGCGAGACCCAGTACTTC.

Many counts were recorded for this clonotype. This chain links TRBV28 with TRBJ1-2, with unresolved D. Per germline, CDR1 MDHEN and CDR2 SYDVKM. This CDR3 region has 11 residues. The V gene lost 5 bases and the J gene lost 8 bases, with 9 bases spanning the gap. The chain's CDR3 is CASSPREGYTF. The CDR3 DNA reads TGTGCCAGCAGTCCGAGGGAGGGCTACACCTTC.

The rearrangement links TRBV15 to TRBJ2-6; a weak D match, TRBD1 (5 bases). CDR3 length: 15 residues. CDR1 is LNHNV and CDR2 is YYDKDF in the germline V gene (reference sequence). Trimming took 4 bases from V and 2 from J, leaving 9 bases between them. The CDR3 nucleotides read TGTGCCACCAGCATGGGGCTGACTGGGGCCAACGTCCTGACTTTC. It is translated as CATSMGLTGANVLTF.

This clonotype was found a few times. The rearrangement links TRBV6-6 to TRBJ1-2, with D uncertain. V gave up 5 bases and J gave up 3 bases, with 13 bases separating them. Germline-derived CDR1 and CDR2 are MNHNY and SVGAGI (reference sequence). CDR3 length: 14 residues. CDR3 nucleotide sequence: TGTGCCAGCAGTCACTTTAACCGGGACTATGGCTACACCTTC. Its translation: CASSHFNRDYGYTF.

This clonotype was found a few times. The chain employs TRBV11-2 and TRBJ2-7, with TRBD1 matching over 7 bases. This CDR3 comprises 17 residues. V dropped 2 bases and J dropped 4; count of bases not matched to a gene: 14. Germline V gene lookup returns CDR1 SGHAT and CDR2 FQNNGV. CDR3 nucleotides: TGTGCCAGCAGCTTACGATCAAGGACAGGTAGGGGGTACGAGCAGTACTTC. Translating gives CASSLRSRTGRGYEQYF. The full variable domain, with the rest looked up from reference TRBV11-2 and TRBJ2-7, is EAGVAQSPRYKIIEKRQSVAFWCNPISGHATLYWYQQILGQGPKLLIQFQNNGVVDDSQLPKDRFSAERLKGVDSTLKIQPAKLEDSAVYLCASSLRSRTGRGYEQYFGPGTRLTVT.